The subject of this entry is one TCR beta chain. Antigen unknown. This record comes from a study of CD8+ T cells in alopecia areata. The CDR3 has 14 amino acids. From germline, CDR1 is LNHNV and CDR2 YYDKDF (reference sequence). V lost 0 bases to trimming and J lost 6 bases, with 11 bases between them. Overall study findings and caveats: Resident alphabeta T-cell populations of normal skin are likewise subject to sequencing in scalp samples.

Investigators isolated RNA and reverse transcribed it into cDNA to act as the sequencing template. Data came from immunoSEQ multiplex PCR; TCRdb stores just in-frame clones and leaves some out. The table has roughly 130,000 clones, roughly 54% seen once. The rearrangement uses TRBV15 and TRBJ2-5; no reliable D call. The receptor was derived from a human donor with alopecia areata. The sequenced sample was CD4+ T cells sorted from blood, obtained at week 0. CDR3 bases: TGTGCCACCAGCAGAGAACTGGGTAGCCAGACCCAGTACTTC. The encoded protein is CATSRELGSQTQYF.